This TCR beta chain was captured by sequencing in a study of shared clonotypes between healthy human individuals. Study-wide points: A reduction in generation probabilities was seen for non-shared clonotypes relative to those shared by all four donors. Only a few donors were included, so the genetic and exposure-history diversity represented was limited.

V was pared by 1 base and J by 5 bases, with 14 bases between. Germline CDR1 is SGHTA and CDR2 is FQGNSA. The CDR3 sequence is 15 residues long. Subsets obtained from CD4+ cells comprised CD45RA+ naive and CD45RA-negative memory cells. This clone was observed a handful of times. Its antigen is still unknown. In the study's own analysis: Junction-only immunoSEQ data arrived without quality scores, meaning filtering differed. Method: immunoSEQ multiplex PCR; TCRdb's copy keeps in-frame clones and lacks some. The V and J calls and clone size come from that table; D and trimming were worked out from the DNA. The sample includes over a million clones, roughly 80% seen only once; the top ten take about 1.4%.

Specimen: memory CD4+ T cells sorted from blood. The subset here: CD45RA-negative fraction. The TCR was taken from a man younger than 35 in good health. This chain links TRBV7-2 with TRBJ2-5; D possibly corresponds to TRBD2 (6 bases). The CDR3 reads CASSLVGRLEETQYF. In DNA, the CDR3 is TGTGCCAGCAGCTTAGTGGGCCGACTAGAGGAGACCCAGTACTTC.